Presented here are 13 T cell receptor beta chains from one specimen sequenced in a study of blood T cells in healthy people across ages. Primed by a sample-barcoded 5' primer and a J-beta primer mix, a second PCR proceeded for 7 to 11 cycles. TCRdb reprocessed the 5' RACE reads via MiXCR and lists one record per CDR3 protein. The table lists around 800,000 distinct CDR3 sequences, 46% of them singletons. The sequencing input was blood. These receptors were collected from a man aged 80 or over in good health.

The chain is built from TRBV7-6 and TRBJ2-5; maybe TRBD1 (5 bases). The germline V and J ends were trimmed by 4 bases and 2 bases, with 17 bases remaining between them. The CDR3 has 16 residues. Germline V gene sequence: CDR1 SGHVS, CDR2 FNYEAQ. DNA of the CDR3: TGTGCCAGCAGCTCCTTAGGTGGGGCCGGACAAGAGACCCAGTACTTC. Translation: CASSSLGGAGQETQYF. The whole variable domain, filled in from reference TRBV7-6 and TRBJ2-5, reads GAGVSQSPRYKVTKRGQDVALRCDPISGHVSLYWYRQALGQGPEFLTYFNYEAQQDKSGLPNDRFSAERPEGSISTLTIQRTEQRDSAMYRCASSSLGGAGQETQYFGPGTRLLVL.

The chain couples TRBV27 to TRBJ2-3, with 9 bases aligning to TRBD2. The J segment lost 3 bases and the V segment lost 3 bases, leaving 10 bases of the junction unmatched. Germline V gives CDR1 MNHEY, CDR2 SMNVEV (reference sequence). The CDR3 consists of 17 residues. This CDR3 reads CASSFLFGSGRTDTQYF. The CDR3 DNA sequence: TGTGCCAGCAGTTTCCTCTTTGGTAGCGGGAGAACAGATACGCAGTATTTT.

This clonotype was counted only a few times. The chain is built from TRBV5-1 and TRBJ1-2, with no clear D. The CDR3 runs to 14 residues. Trimming stripped 0 bases from V and 5 bases from J, with 11 bases between. Germline assignment: CDR1 SGHRS and CDR2 YFSETQ. The CDR3 DNA is TGCGCCAGCAGCTTGGAGCCAGCAAATTATGGCTACACCTTC. Its protein product is CASSLEPANYGYTF.

V is TRBV24-1 and J is TRBJ2-5; TRBD1 aligns across 8 bases. The length of the CDR3 is 18 residues. The V gene's germline CDR1 is KGHDR and CDR2 SFDVKD. Trimming took 7 bases from V and 0 from J; bases not matched to a gene: 15. This CDR3 is CATSQGASRSIYQETQYF. In nucleotides, the CDR3 is TGTGCCACCAGCCAGGGGGCATCGCGATCGATTTACCAAGAGACCCAGTACTTC.

The chain has TRBV11-2 and TRBJ1-2; D gene uncertain. Germline V gives CDR1 SGHAT, CDR2 FQNNGV. V dropped 0 bases and J dropped 3 bases, with 5 bases sitting between them. The CDR3 runs 13 residues. CDR3 amino acids: CASSLDLDYGYTF. DNA for the CDR3: TGTGCCAGCAGCTTAGATCTAGACTATGGCTACACCTTC.

This clonotype was observed a handful of times. The chain is built from TRBV2 and TRBJ2-7; D unclear. Trimming took 8 bases from V and 3 from J, leaving 14 bases between them. Germline V lookup: CDR1 SNHLY, CDR2 FYNNEI. CDR3 length: 13 residues. In nucleotides, the CDR3 is TGTGCCAGCGTTCTTGGCAGGTACTACGAGCAGTACTTC. Protein: CASVLGRYYEQYF.

The chain combines TRBV3-1 with TRBJ2-3; D not certain. CDR1 LGHDT and CDR2 YNNKEL come from the germline V gene (reference sequence). V lost 3 bases and J lost 3, with 13 bases in between. The CDR3 has 15 amino acids. CDR3 coding DNA: TGTGCCAGCAGCCAGAGCCGGATCGAAACAGATACGCAGTATTTT. It encodes CASSQSRIETDTQYF.

The chain carries TRBV5-6 and TRBJ2-7; D not certain. The CDR3 is made up of 16 amino acids. The germline V gene encodes CDR1 SGHDT and CDR2 YYEEEE. Trimming cost V 1 base and J 0 bases, with 14 bases left between them. CDR3 region: CASSLPWTRSSYEQYF. The CDR3 coding sequence is TGTGCCAGCAGCTTGCCTTGGACGAGGAGCTCCTACGAGCAGTACTTC.

V is TRBV28 and J is TRBJ2-1; D unclear. This CDR3 is 14 amino acids long. Germline V gene data show CDR1 as MDHEN and CDR2 as SYDVKM. V was clipped by 5 bases and J by 6 bases, with 14 bases between them. The CDR3 sequence is CASSGRSFSNEQFF. In DNA, the CDR3 is TGTGCCAGCAGTGGGCGGTCTTTTTCCAATGAGCAGTTCTTC.

The sample holds a few counts of this clonotype. The V and J genes are TRBV15 and TRBJ2-3, with 10 bases fitting TRBD2. The ends lost 0 bases at V and 0 bases at J; junction bases unmatched: 3. There are 17 residues in the CDR3. Germline V gives CDR1 LNHNV, CDR2 YYDKDF (reference sequence). The CDR3, as DNA: TGTGCCACCAGCAGAGAGTTGACTAGCGGGAGCACAGATACGCAGTATTTT. This sequence encodes CATSRELTSGSTDTQYF.

This clonotype was detected only a few times. V usage is TRBV18 and J usage is TRBJ2-3; 7 nucleotides align to TRBD1. The CDR3 spans 18 residues. Germline assignment: CDR1 KGHSH and CDR2 LQKENI. Trimming removed 1 base from V and 2 bases from J; junction bases left unmatched: 12. As DNA, the CDR3 is TGTGCCAGCTCACCACGGTCGCCGGGACAGCGATCCACAGATACGCAGTATTTT. It is translated as CASSPRSPGQRSTDTQYF.

Turning to this clonotype: A much larger clone is a single base away; this may be a read error. The chain couples TRBV20-1 to TRBJ2-5, with D perhaps TRBD2 (6 bases). This CDR3 region has 15 residues. The germline V gene encodes CDR1 DFQATT and CDR2 SNEGSKA (reference sequence). The CDR3 reads CNALLASMDRETQYF. The CDR3 DNA follows: TGCAATGCCCTACTAGCCTCAATGGATAGAGAGACCCAGTACTTC.

The chain is built from TRBV20-1 and TRBJ2-5; TRBD1 or TRBD2 may be the D gene (5 bases each). This CDR3 region has 14 residues. CDR1 is DFQATT, CDR2 SNEGSKA, per germline (reference sequence). V was cut by 3 bases and J by 4 bases, with 15 bases left in between. The CDR3 reads CSASRHSGGETQYF. CDR3 DNA sequence: TGCAGTGCTAGTAGGCATTCTGGGGGAGAGACCCAGTACTTC.